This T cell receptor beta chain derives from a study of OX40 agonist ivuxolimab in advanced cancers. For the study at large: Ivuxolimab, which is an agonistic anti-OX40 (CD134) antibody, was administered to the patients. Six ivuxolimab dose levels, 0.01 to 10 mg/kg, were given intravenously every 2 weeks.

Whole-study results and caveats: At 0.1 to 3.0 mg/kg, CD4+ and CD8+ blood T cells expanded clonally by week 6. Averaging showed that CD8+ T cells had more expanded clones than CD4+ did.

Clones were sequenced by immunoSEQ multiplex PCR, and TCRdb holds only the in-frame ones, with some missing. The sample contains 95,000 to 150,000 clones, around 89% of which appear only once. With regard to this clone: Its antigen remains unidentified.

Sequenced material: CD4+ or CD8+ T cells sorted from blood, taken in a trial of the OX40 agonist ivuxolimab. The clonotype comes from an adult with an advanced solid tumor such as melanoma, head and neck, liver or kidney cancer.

The CDR3 bases are TGTGCCAGCAGTTTCGGGGGTCCGGGCCGTGAGACCCAGTACTTC. Its translation: CASSFGGPGRETQYF. This chain connects TRBV6-6 to TRBJ2-5, with D tentatively TRBD2 (6 bases). CDR3 length: 15 residues. With 4 bases removed from V and 5 bases from J, the gap between germline ends came to 17 bases. Germline V gene sequence: CDR1 MNHNY, CDR2 SVGAGI (reference sequence).